The 31 T cell receptor beta chains below all came from one sample that was sequenced in a study of cytomegalovirus exposure and HLA in healthy donors. PCR primers comprised 60 Vbeta and 13 Jbeta primers. Produced via immunoSEQ multiplex PCR; TCRdb's table is partial and in-frame only. The sample comprises about 210,000 clones, roughly 84% of which are singletons, and 0.2% to 0.25% rests with the top ten. Sequenced sample: PBMCs. The receptors derive from a girl aged 2-10 years in good health and CMV-seronegative.

The chain is built from TRBV20-1 and TRBJ1-1; D is ambiguous. Germline assignment: CDR1 DFQATT and CDR2 SNEGSKA (reference sequence). The CDR3 runs 10 residues. Deletions cut 2 bases from V and 11 bases from J, with 9 bases between. CDR3 loop: CSARRREAFF. CDR3 in DNA: TGCAGTGCTAGAAGGAGAGAGGCTTTCTTT.

This clone occurred a few times. The CDR3 reads CASSSGQTDTQYF. In DNA, the CDR3 is TGTGCCAGCAGTTCGGGACAGACAGATACGCAGTATTTT. The chain couples TRBV28 to TRBJ2-3; the match to TRBD1 covers 7 bases. The CDR3 is 13 residues long. The V and J ends lost 4 bases and 3 bases, in that order; junction bases with no gene match: 1. Germline CDR1 and CDR2: MDHEN and SYDVKM.

This chain connects TRBV7-8 to TRBJ1-5; D is uncertain. Between the trimmed V and J ends, which lost 2 bases and 5 bases, there was a span of 4 bases. The CDR3 is 12 amino acids. Germline-derived CDR1 and CDR2 are SGHVS and FQNEAQ. CDR3 loop: CASSLLDQPQHF. The CDR3 nucleotides read TGTGCCAGCAGCTTACTAGATCAGCCCCAGCATTTT.

The rearrangement uses TRBV6-5 and TRBJ1-4, with D possibly being TRBD1 (5 bases). The V gene's germline CDR1 is MNHEY and CDR2 SVGAGI. The V and J ends lost 0 bases and 5 bases respectively, with 13 bases between them. The CDR3 totals 16 residues. The CDR3 DNA reads as TGTGCCAGCAGTTACTCGATAAGGGGTAAAAATGAAAAACTGTTTTTT. Protein product: CASSYSIRGKNEKLFF.

J is TRBJ1-2 and V is TRBV19, with TRBD1 matching 9 bases. Germline V gene sequence: CDR1 LNHDA, CDR2 SQIVND (reference sequence). CDR3 size: 15 residues. The junction had 3 bases not matched to a gene; V was cut back by 3 bases and J by 1 base. CDR3 amino acids: CASSMSGQGNYGYTF. The DNA for the CDR3 is TGTGCCAGTAGTATGTCGGGACAGGGTAACTATGGCTACACCTTC.

This sequence joins TRBV5-8 and TRBJ2-5; D is uncertain. The V and J ends lost 7 bases and 7 bases respectively, with 14 bases between them. The CDR3 is 12 residues long. Germline CDR1 is SGHTS and CDR2 is YDEGEE. CDR3 amino acids: CASPGPGRTQYF. The CDR3 coding sequence is TGTGCCAGCCCTGGTCCTGGCCGGACCCAGTACTTC. The full variable domain, with the rest looked up from reference TRBV5-8 and TRBJ2-5, is EAGVTQSPTHLIKTRGQQATLRCSPISGHTSVYWYQQALGLGLQFLLWYDEGEERNRGNFPPRFSGRQFPNYSSELNVNALELEDSALYLCASPGPGRTQYFGPGTRLLVL.

The chain has TRBV14 and TRBJ1-1; D is unclear. The CDR3 sequence is 12 residues long. Germline V gene data show CDR1 as SGHDN and CDR2 as FVKESK. V lost 2 bases and J lost 3, with 4 bases in between. CDR3 sequence: CASSQLYTEAFF. Here the CDR3 DNA reads TGTGCCAGCAGCCAACTTTACACTGAAGCTTTCTTT.

The gene calls are TRBV5-1 and TRBJ1-2, with D perhaps matching TRBD1 (6 bases). CDR3 length: 13 amino acids. Germline V gene lookup returns CDR1 SGHRS and CDR2 YFSETQ. Trimming shortened V by 4 bases and J by 8 bases, and 15 bases separated the two germline ends. The CDR3: CASSLGGDLGYTF. The CDR3 DNA reads as TGCGCCAGCAGCCTAGGGGGGGATTTGGGCTACACCTTC.

This chain connects TRBV6-6 to TRBJ1-4; maybe TRBD1 (6 bases). Germline assignment: CDR1 MNHNY and CDR2 SVGAGI (reference sequence). V was trimmed by 0 bases and J by 8 bases, leaving 10 bases between them. The CDR3 extends over 14 amino acids. The CDR3 DNA is TGTGCCAGCAGTTACTCGACAGGATGGGAAAAACTGTTTTTT. It codes for CASSYSTGWEKLFF.

J is TRBJ2-1 and V is TRBV15, with 7 nucleotides matching TRBD2. The V gene end was trimmed by 0 bases and the J gene end by 3 bases; junction bases not matched to a gene: 5. CDR1 is LNHNV and CDR2 is YYDKDF in the germline V gene (reference sequence). The CDR3 is 16 residues long. The CDR3: CATSRDRAGSYNEQFF. CDR3 in DNA: TGTGCCACCAGCAGAGATCGAGCGGGGAGCTACAATGAGCAGTTCTTC.

The chain joins TRBV4-1 to TRBJ1-6, with D hard to call. V lost 0 bases to trimming and J lost 3 bases, with 12 bases between them. Germline CDR1 MGHRA, CDR2 YSYEKL. This CDR3 comprises 17 residues. The CDR3 sequence: CASSQDERRFYNSPLHF. The CDR3 DNA reads TGCGCCAGCAGCCAAGATGAACGGCGGTTCTATAATTCACCCCTCCACTTT.

The chain couples TRBV7-8 to TRBJ2-7, with 9 bases aligning to TRBD1. Germline CDR1 reads SGHVS; CDR2 reads FQNEAQ. V lost 4 bases, J lost 3 bases, and 4 bases stayed unmatched. This CDR3 contains 14 residues. CDR3 coding DNA: TGTGCCAGCAGCTCACACAGGGGGCACTACGAGCAGTACTTC. It codes for CASSSHRGHYEQYF.

This sequence joins TRBV6-5 and TRBJ1-2; TRBD1 aligns across 11 bases. This CDR3 has 14 amino acids. V shed 5 bases, J shed 4 bases, and the junction held 3 bases outside the gene matches. CDR1 MNHEY and CDR2 SVGAGI come from the germline V gene. CDR3 sequence: CASSEGTGGYGYTF. CDR3 bases: TGTGCCAGCAGTGAAGGGACAGGGGGCTATGGCTACACCTTC.

The chain links TRBV9 to TRBJ2-2, with D unclear. V gave up 0 bases and J gave up 0 bases, with 6 bases separating them. The CDR3 contains 15 residues. Germline V lookup: CDR1 SGDLS, CDR2 YYNGEE. CDR3 residues: CASSVGLANTGELFF. In DNA form, the CDR3 reads TGTGCCAGCAGCGTAGGGCTAGCGAACACCGGGGAGCTGTTTTTT.

This chain joins TRBV15 and TRBJ1-1; D is unresolved. The CDR3 is 13 amino acids. The ends were cut back, 0 bases at V and 8 bases at J, with 10 bases in the middle. CDR1 is LNHNV, CDR2 YYDKDF, per germline (reference sequence). This chain's CDR3 is CATSREISREAFF. DNA for the CDR3: TGTGCCACCAGCAGAGAAATAAGCAGGGAAGCTTTCTTT.

The rearrangement links TRBV4-2 to TRBJ2-7; TRBD1 agrees at 9 bases. From germline, CDR1 is LGHNA and CDR2 YNFKEQ. The J segment lost 5 bases and the V segment lost 4 bases, leaving 12 bases of the junction unmatched. The CDR3 has 16 amino acids. The CDR3: CASSPRPGTGSDEQYF. CDR3 nucleotide sequence: TGTGCCAGCAGCCCTCGACCCGGGACAGGGTCAGACGAGCAGTACTTC.

V and J are TRBV11-2 and TRBJ2-5, with D possibly matching TRBD2 (6 bases). The CDR3 totals 15 residues. Germline CDR1 reads SGHAT; CDR2 reads FQNNGV. V was clipped by 5 bases and J by 2 bases, with 15 bases between them. This chain's CDR3 is CASSEMGLAQETQYF. CDR3 DNA sequence: TGTGCCAGCAGCGAAATGGGACTTGCACAAGAGACCCAGTACTTC.

This chain links TRBV28 with TRBJ1-2; the D is unclear. Germline V CDR1 and CDR2: MDHEN, SYDVKM. The germline V and J ends were trimmed by 2 bases and 3 bases, with 4 bases remaining between them. The CDR3 has 12 residues. The CDR3, as DNA: TGTGCCAGCAGTTTAACAGACTATGGCTACACCTTC. Translation: CASSLTDYGYTF.

The rearrangement links TRBV27 to TRBJ2-5, with D possibly being TRBD2 (6 bases). The CDR3 totals 16 residues. V lost 7 bases, J lost 5 bases, and 23 bases lay in between. Germline assignment: CDR1 MNHEY and CDR2 SMNVEV (reference sequence). This CDR3 is CASIYSWGESEETQYF. The CDR3 DNA follows: TGTGCCAGCATCTATTCATGGGGGGAGTCGGAGGAGACCCAGTACTTC.

The chain links TRBV28 to TRBJ1-4; 8 bases line up with TRBD1. Germline V gene data show CDR1 as MDHEN and CDR2 as SYDVKM. This CDR3 contains 15 residues. Unmatched junction bases numbered 11, after V lost 6 bases and J lost 8 bases. As DNA, the CDR3 is TGTGCCAGCAGCCCCGGACAGGGAAAGGGGGAAAAACTGTTTTTT. Its translation is CASSPGQGKGEKLFF.

The chain combines TRBV30 with TRBJ2-4; 9 bases map to TRBD1. The CDR3 covers 18 residues. Trimming removed 0 bases from V and 7 bases from J; junction bases left unmatched: 16. In germline, CDR1 is GTSNPN, CDR2 SVGIG (reference sequence). CDR3 coding DNA: TGTGCCTGGAGTGTAGTGCCCGCGTCGGGACAGGGATTGAACATTCAGTACTTC. It is translated as CAWSVVPASGQGLNIQYF.

This chain uses TRBV6-1 with TRBJ2-3; 9 positions agree with TRBD1. CDR1 is MNHNS, CDR2 SASEGT, per germline. This CDR3 has 15 residues. V trimming: 8 bases; J trimming: 2 bases; junction bases outside the gene matches: 8. The CDR3 nucleotides read TGTGCCAGCCAAGATGGGACAGGGTCCACAGATACGCAGTATTTT. Its protein product is CASQDGTGSTDTQYF.

As regards this clone: This sample also contains other DNA sequences that code for the same CDR3. The CDR3 nucleotides are TGTGCCAGCAGCTTAGCGGGAGGCACCGGGGAGCTGTTTTTT. This encodes CASSLAGGTGELFF. This sequence joins TRBV5-4 and TRBJ2-2; 9 nucleotides line up with TRBD2. V dropped 2 bases and J dropped 4; count of bases not matched to a gene: 0. The germline gives CDR1 SGHNT, CDR2 YYREEE (reference sequence). CDR3 length: 14 amino acids.

This sequence joins TRBV27 and TRBJ2-1, with 8 bases lining up with TRBD1. The CDR3 length is 15 residues. In germline, CDR1 is MNHEY, CDR2 SMNVEV (reference sequence). Germline trimming cut 5 bases from V and 1 base from J; bases unmatched to any gene: 4. The chain's CDR3 is CASSPRQGSYNEQFF. CDR3 coding DNA: TGTGCCAGCAGTCCGAGACAGGGGTCCTACAATGAGCAGTTCTTC.

This CDR3 reads CASSHTSGGIQETQYF. In nucleotides, the CDR3 is TGTGCCAGCAGCCACACAAGCGGGGGGATTCAAGAGACCCAGTACTTC. The V call is TRBV4-2, the J call TRBJ2-5, with 9 bases that match TRBD2. CDR3 length: 16 residues. Germline CDR1 reads LGHNA; CDR2 reads YNFKEQ. V shed 3 bases and J 2 bases; nucleotides not matched to a gene: 7.

The chain has TRBV4-2 and TRBJ2-3; 7 bases agree with TRBD2. With 4 bases clipped from V and 0 bases from J, the junction kept 10 bases outside the gene matches. CDR1 and CDR2 (germline): LGHNA, YNFKEQ. This CDR3 spans 17 amino acids. The CDR3 loop reads CASSLGVGGVSTDTQYF. DNA for the CDR3: TGTGCCAGCAGCCTCGGGGTTGGGGGGGTCAGCACAGATACGCAGTATTTT.

This rearrangement joins TRBV6-5 to TRBJ1-2; the match to TRBD1 covers 8 bases. CDR1 and CDR2 (germline): MNHEY, SVGAGI. With 6 bases clipped from V and 2 bases from J, the junction kept 8 bases outside the gene matches. The CDR3 covers 15 residues. CDR3 sequence reads: CASRYWTGSNYGYTF. CDR3 nucleotides: TGTGCCAGCAGATATTGGACAGGGAGCAACTATGGCTACACCTTC.

This chain links TRBV4-1 with TRBJ1-2; 10 nucleotides match TRBD1. This CDR3 has 14 amino acids. V lost 2 bases, J lost 8 bases, and 5 bases stayed unmatched. Per germline, CDR1 MGHRA and CDR2 YSYEKL. The CDR3 nucleotides are TGCGCCAGCAGCCAAAGACAGGGGGCGCAAGGCTACACCTTC. This codes for CASSQRQGAQGYTF.

The rearrangement links TRBV9 to TRBJ2-7; 7 nucleotides agree with TRBD2. Germline CDR1 reads SGDLS; CDR2 reads YYNGEE. The junction had 6 bases not matched to a gene; V was cut back by 3 bases and J by 0 bases. The CDR3 length is 15 residues. In nucleotides, the CDR3 is TGTGCCAGCAGCGGGACTAGTGCCTACTCCTACGAGCAGTACTTC. Amino acid sequence: CASSGTSAYSYEQYF.

A note on this clone: Germline and junction disagree at one end, which may indicate a read error. This chain connects TRBV7-3 to TRBJ2-1; the match to TRBD1 covers 11 bases. This CDR3 has 15 residues. Germline CDR1 SGHTA, CDR2 FQGTGA. In nucleotides, the CDR3 is TGTTCCAGCAGCTTAGGGACAGGGGGCTACAATGAGCAGTTCTTC. This sequence encodes CSSSLGTGGYNEQFF.

V gene TRBV5-1 combines with J gene TRBJ1-6; 7 nucleotides agree with TRBD1. Losses at the gene ends were 2 bases for V and 7 bases for J; bases not matched to a gene: 6. Germline V gene lookup returns CDR1 SGHRS and CDR2 YFSETQ. The CDR3 totals 15 residues. Here the CDR3 DNA reads TGCGCCAGCAGCTTAAACGACAGGGAGAATTCACCCCTCCACTTT. Its protein is CASSLNDRENSPLHF. Drawing the rest from reference TRBV5-1 and TRBJ1-6, the complete variable domain is KAGVTQTPRYLIKTRGQQVTLSCSPISGHRSVSWYQQTPGQGLQFLFEYFSETQRNKGNFPGRFSGRQFSNSRSEMNVSTLELGDSALYLCASSLNDRENSPLHFGNGTRLTVT.